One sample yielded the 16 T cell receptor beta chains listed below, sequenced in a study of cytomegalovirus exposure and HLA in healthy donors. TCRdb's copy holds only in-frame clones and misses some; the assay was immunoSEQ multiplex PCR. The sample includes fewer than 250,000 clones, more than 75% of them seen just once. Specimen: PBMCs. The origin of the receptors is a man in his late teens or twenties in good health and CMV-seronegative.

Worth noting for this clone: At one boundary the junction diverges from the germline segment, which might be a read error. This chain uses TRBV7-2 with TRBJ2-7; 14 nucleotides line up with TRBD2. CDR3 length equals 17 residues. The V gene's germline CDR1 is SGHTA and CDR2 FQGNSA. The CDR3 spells CASSPSLSGLAGVKTDF. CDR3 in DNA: TGTGCCAGCAGCCCATCCCTCTCGGGACTAGCGGGAGTTAAAACGGACTTC.

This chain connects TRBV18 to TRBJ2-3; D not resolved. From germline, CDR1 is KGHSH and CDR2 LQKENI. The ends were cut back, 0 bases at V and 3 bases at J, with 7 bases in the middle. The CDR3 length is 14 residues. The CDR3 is CASSPPLVTDTQYF. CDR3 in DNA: TGTGCCAGCTCACCACCTTTAGTGACAGATACGCAGTATTTT.

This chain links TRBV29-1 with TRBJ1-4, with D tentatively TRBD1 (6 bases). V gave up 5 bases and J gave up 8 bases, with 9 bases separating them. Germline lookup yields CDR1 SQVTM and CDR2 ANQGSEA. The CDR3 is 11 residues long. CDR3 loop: CSVSQGEKLFF. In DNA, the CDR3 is TGCAGCGTTAGTCAGGGGGAAAAACTGTTTTTT.

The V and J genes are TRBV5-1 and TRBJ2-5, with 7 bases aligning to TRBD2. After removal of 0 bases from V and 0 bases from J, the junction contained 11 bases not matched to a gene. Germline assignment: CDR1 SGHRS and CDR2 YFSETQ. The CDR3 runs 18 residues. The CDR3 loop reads CASSLGLAEGSYQETQYF. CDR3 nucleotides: TGCGCCAGCAGCTTGGGGCTAGCGGAGGGATCGTACCAAGAGACCCAGTACTTC. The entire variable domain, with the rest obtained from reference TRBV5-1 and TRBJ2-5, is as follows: KAGVTQTPRYLIKTRGQQVTLSCSPISGHRSVSWYQQTPGQGLQFLFEYFSETQRNKGNFPGRFSGRQFSNSRSEMNVSTLELGDSALYLCASSLGLAEGSYQETQYFGPGTRLLVL.

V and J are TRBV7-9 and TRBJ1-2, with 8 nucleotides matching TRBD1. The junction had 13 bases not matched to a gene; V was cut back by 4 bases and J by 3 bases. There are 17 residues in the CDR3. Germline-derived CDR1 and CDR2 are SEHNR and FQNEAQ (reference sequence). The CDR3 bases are TGTGCCAGCAGCTCTCGCGGCAGGGGGCGCGAAGACTATGGCTACACCTTC. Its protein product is CASSSRGRGREDYGYTF.

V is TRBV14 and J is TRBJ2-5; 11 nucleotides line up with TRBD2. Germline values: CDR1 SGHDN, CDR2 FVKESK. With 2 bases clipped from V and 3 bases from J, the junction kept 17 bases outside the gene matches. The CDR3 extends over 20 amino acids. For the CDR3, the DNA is TGTGCCAGCAGCCAACCACCAAAATTCACTAGCGGGAGCAGGAAAGAGACCCAGTACTTC. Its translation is CASSQPPKFTSGSRKETQYF.

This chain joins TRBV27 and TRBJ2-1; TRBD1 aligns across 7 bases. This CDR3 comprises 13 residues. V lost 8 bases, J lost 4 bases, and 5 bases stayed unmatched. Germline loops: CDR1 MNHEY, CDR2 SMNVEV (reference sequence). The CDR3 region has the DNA TGTGCCAGCGAGGGCAGGGGGTACAATGAGCAGTTCTTC. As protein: CASEGRGYNEQFF.

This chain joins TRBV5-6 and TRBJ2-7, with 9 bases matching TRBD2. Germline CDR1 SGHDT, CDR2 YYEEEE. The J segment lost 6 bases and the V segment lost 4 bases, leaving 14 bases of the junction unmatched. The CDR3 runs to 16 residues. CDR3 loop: CASSQYYSGGSGEQYF. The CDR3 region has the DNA TGTGCCAGCAGCCAGTATTATAGCGGGGGTAGCGGCGAGCAGTACTTC.

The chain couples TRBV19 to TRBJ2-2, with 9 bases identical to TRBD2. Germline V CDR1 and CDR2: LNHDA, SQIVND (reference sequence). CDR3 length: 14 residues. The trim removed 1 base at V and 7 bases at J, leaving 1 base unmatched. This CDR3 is CASSIGLAVGELFF. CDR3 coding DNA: TGTGCCAGTAGTATAGGACTAGCGGTCGGGGAGCTGTTTTTT.

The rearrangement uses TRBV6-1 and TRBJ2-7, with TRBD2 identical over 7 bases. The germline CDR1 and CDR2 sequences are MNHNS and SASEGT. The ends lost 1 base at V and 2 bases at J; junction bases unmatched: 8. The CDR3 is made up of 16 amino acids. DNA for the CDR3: TGTGCCAGCAGTGAAGAGGGTATAGCGGGTCCCTACGAGCAGTACTTC. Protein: CASSEEGIAGPYEQYF.

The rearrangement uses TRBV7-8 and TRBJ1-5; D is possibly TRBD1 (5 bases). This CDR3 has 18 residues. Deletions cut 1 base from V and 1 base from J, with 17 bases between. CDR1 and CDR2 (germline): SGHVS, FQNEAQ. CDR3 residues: CASSLEPIGTRSNQPQHF. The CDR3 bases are TGTGCCAGCAGCTTAGAACCTATTGGGACTCGGAGCAATCAGCCCCAGCATTTT.

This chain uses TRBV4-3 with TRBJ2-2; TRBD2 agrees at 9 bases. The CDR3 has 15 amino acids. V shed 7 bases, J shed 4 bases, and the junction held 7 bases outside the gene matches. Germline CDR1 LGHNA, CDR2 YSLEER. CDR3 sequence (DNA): TGCGCCAGCATGGCCGGACTAGCGAGCACCGGGGAGCTGTTTTTT. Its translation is CASMAGLASTGELFF.

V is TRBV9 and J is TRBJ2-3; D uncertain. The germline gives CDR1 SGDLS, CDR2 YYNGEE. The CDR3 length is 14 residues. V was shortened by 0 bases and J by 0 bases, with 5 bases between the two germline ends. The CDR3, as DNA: TGTGCCAGCAGCGTAGACGGGAGCACAGATACGCAGTATTTT. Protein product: CASSVDGSTDTQYF.

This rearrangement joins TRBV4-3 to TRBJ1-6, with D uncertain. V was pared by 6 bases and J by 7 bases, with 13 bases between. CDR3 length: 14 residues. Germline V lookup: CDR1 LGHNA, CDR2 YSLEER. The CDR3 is CASSTRYPNSPLHF. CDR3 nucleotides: TGCGCCAGCAGTACTCGTTATCCCAATTCACCCCTCCACTTT.

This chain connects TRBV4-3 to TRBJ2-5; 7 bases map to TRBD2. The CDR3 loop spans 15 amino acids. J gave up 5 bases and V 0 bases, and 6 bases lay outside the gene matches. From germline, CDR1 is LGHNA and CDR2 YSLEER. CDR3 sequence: CASSQDVRTRETQYF. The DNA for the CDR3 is TGCGCCAGCAGCCAAGATGTAAGGACTAGGGAGACCCAGTACTTC.

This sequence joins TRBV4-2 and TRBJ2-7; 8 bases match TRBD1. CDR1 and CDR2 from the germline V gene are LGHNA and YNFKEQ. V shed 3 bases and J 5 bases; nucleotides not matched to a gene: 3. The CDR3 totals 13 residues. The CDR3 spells CASSHRTGHEQYF. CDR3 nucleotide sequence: TGTGCCAGCAGCCACAGGACAGGGCACGAGCAGTACTTC.